This T cell receptor (beta chain) was documented in a study of blood T cell repertoires in COVID-19. Study overall: Both acute and convalescent COVID-19 samples were obtained from the United States, Italy and Spain. Sources were T cells, B-cell-depleted T cells, or PBMCs; the material itself was cDNA or gDNA.

The CDR3 loop spans 12 amino acids. V gave up 8 bases and J gave up 7 bases, with 14 bases separating them. The germline V gene encodes CDR1 MDHEN and CDR2 SYDVKM. Original analysis: Estimates of nucleated cell counts were drawn from the amplification of reference gene primers. The protocol was immunoSEQ multiplex PCR, while the TCRdb copy is restricted to in-frame clones and leaves out a portion. V and J calls and clone size are those listed in that table; D and trimming were worked out from the DNA. The sample has roughly 230,000 clones; roughly 80% are singletons. Sequencing was carried out using peripheral blood. This clonotype originated in a woman older than 75 with acute or convalescent COVID-19. The J gene is TRBJ1-2, the V gene TRBV28, with D possibly being TRBD1 (5 bases). CDR3 loop: CASSTGGSGYTF. CDR3 nucleotides: TGTGCCAGCTCCACTGGGGGGAGTGGCTACACCTTC.